The 21 T cell receptor beta chains given below trace back to one sample, sequenced in a study. MiXCR, applied by TCRdb to the 5' RACE reads, yields one record per CDR3 protein. The data hold roughly 69,000 distinct CDR3 sequences, with approximately 22% observed a single time. The sample comprised memory CD4+ T cells sorted from a lymph node. Subset specified: memory CD4+ T cells, CD4+CD45RO+CD25-. Receptors originate from a female donor with breast cancer.

This clonotype occurred a few times. The chain recombines TRBV9 with TRBJ1-5; no reliable D call. Germline CDR1 SGDLS, CDR2 YYNGEE. There are 12 residues in the CDR3. V lost 0 bases to trimming and J lost 5 bases, with 3 bases between them. CDR3 nucleotide sequence: TGTGCCAGCAGCGTAGGGGATCAGCCCCAGCATTTT. Translating gives CASSVGDQPQHF. Full variable domain (missing parts from reference TRBV9 and TRBJ1-5): DSGVTQTPKHLITATGQRVTLRCSPRSGDLSVYWYQQSLDQGLQFLIQYYNGEERAKGNILERFSAQQFPDLHSELNLSSLELGDSALYFCASSVGDQPQHFGDGTRLSIL.

This clonotype was picked up many times. This chain joins TRBV4-3 and TRBJ1-5; 9 nucleotides align to TRBD1. This CDR3 is built from 15 residues. V lost 4 bases, J lost 2 bases, and 3 bases stayed unmatched. Germline V gene lookup returns CDR1 LGHNA and CDR2 YSLEER. The CDR3 region has the DNA TGCGCCAGCAGCCCCAGGACAGGGGGCAATCAGCCCCAGCATTTT. Encoded protein: CASSPRTGGNQPQHF.

The chain employs TRBV2 and TRBJ2-3; 9 bases agree with TRBD2. V shed 4 bases, J shed 8 bases, and the junction held 10 bases outside the gene matches. This CDR3 spans 15 amino acids. CDR1 is SNHLY, CDR2 FYNNEI, per germline. The CDR3 DNA follows: TGTGCCAGCAGTGTGGATGCTAGCGGGATCCCTACGCAGTATTTT. Its translation: CASSVDASGIPTQYF.

This clonotype came up a few times. The chain uses TRBV30 and TRBJ2-3; D not resolved. With 3 bases removed from V and 0 bases from J, the gap between germline ends came to 10 bases. In germline, CDR1 is GTSNPN, CDR2 SVGIG (reference sequence). This CDR3 region has 14 residues. In DNA, the CDR3 is TGTGCCTGGAGATCATCGGCCAGCACAGATACGCAGTATTTT. This encodes CAWRSSASTDTQYF.

This clonotype was observed a few times. DNA for the CDR3: TGTGCCAGCACCCCGGAGGGATACTATGGCTACACCTTC. Protein: CASTPEGYYGYTF. The chain uses TRBV7-9 and TRBJ1-2; D is uncertain. Trimming cost V 7 bases and J 3 bases, with 12 bases left between them. This CDR3 comprises 13 residues. CDR1 is SEHNR and CDR2 is FQNEAQ in the germline V gene (reference sequence).

The sample holds a few counts of this clonotype. The V and J genes are TRBV5-1 and TRBJ2-3; D unresolved. The CDR3 covers 16 residues. Germline-derived CDR1 and CDR2 are SGHRS and YFSETQ. Trimming removed 3 bases at V and 1 base at J, with 15 bases between. The CDR3 DNA reads TGCGCCAGCAGCTCGCTGCCCCGAACGGGCACAGATACGCAGTATTTT. Its translation is CASSSLPRTGTDTQYF.

This clonotype was recorded many times. V and J are TRBV5-1 and TRBJ2-2; D might be TRBD1 (6 bases). The CDR3 length is 14 residues. Germline V CDR1 and CDR2: SGHRS, YFSETQ. V lost 5 bases, J lost 4 bases, and 12 bases lay in between. As DNA, the CDR3 is TGCGCCAGCAGGTGGGACACCACCACCGGGGAGCTGTTTTTT. This translates into CASRWDTTTGELFF.

V usage is TRBV5-6 and J usage is TRBJ1-4; 9 positions agree with TRBD1. This CDR3 contains 15 residues. J was trimmed by 8 bases and V by 3 bases; bases with no gene match: 8. From germline, CDR1 is SGHDT and CDR2 YYEEEE. CDR3 nucleotides: TGTGCCAGCAGCTCAGGACAGGGGAGGCGAGAAAAACTGTTTTTT. Encoded protein: CASSSGQGRREKLFF.

For this clonotype: This may stem from a read error, because a much larger clone lies one nucleotide away. The J gene is TRBJ2-5, the V gene TRBV20-1; the D call may be TRBD1 or TRBD2 (5 bases each). This CDR3 comprises 15 residues. The germline CDR1 and CDR2 sequences are DFQATT and SNEGSKA (reference sequence). With 4 bases removed from V and 3 bases from J, the gap between germline ends came to 18 bases. CDR3 nucleotide sequence: TGCAGTGCTATAGATCGGAGGACACAAAAAGAGACCCAGTACTTC. Encoded protein: CSAIDRRTQKETQYF.

The rearrangement uses TRBV20-1 and TRBJ2-2; D gene uncertain. The CDR3 covers 16 residues. Germline values: CDR1 DFQATT, CDR2 SNEGSKA (reference sequence). Between the trimmed V and J ends, which lost 0 bases and 2 bases, there was a span of 13 bases. CDR3 loop: CSARDMIVANTGELFF. As DNA, the CDR3 is TGCAGTGCTAGAGATATGATAGTAGCTAACACCGGGGAGCTGTTTTTT.

This clonotype has a handful of counts. The V gene is TRBV7-9, the J gene TRBJ1-1; 10 bases match TRBD1. The CDR3 has 17 amino acids. Trimming cost V 1 base and J 5 bases; bases outside gene matches: 10. Germline-derived CDR1 and CDR2 are SEHNR and FQNEAQ (reference sequence). The CDR3 DNA reads as TGTGCCAGCAGCTTAGGGGGACAGGGGTCGAACAAGACTGAAGCTTTCTTT. This codes for CASSLGGQGSNKTEAFF.

On this clonotype itself: An end of the junction does not agree with germline; a read error may underlie this. The chain combines TRBV9 with TRBJ2-7, with D tentatively TRBD1 (6 bases). The CDR3 loop spans 13 amino acids. CDR1 SGDLS and CDR2 YYNGEE come from the germline V gene. The DNA for the CDR3 is TGTGTCAGCAACAGAGGGGGAAACCACGAGCAGTACTTC. Protein product: CVSNRGGNHEQYF.

As for this clonotype: An end of the junction differs from the germline gene, which may be a read error. The CDR3 nucleotides are TGTGCCAGCAGCTTAGGGACAGGCTTAAGCTCCTACAATGAGAAGTTCTTC. This codes for CASSLGTGLSSYNEKFF. This chain connects TRBV11-2 to TRBJ2-1, with TRBD1 matching over 7 bases. This CDR3 spans 17 amino acids. Per the germline V gene, CDR1 is SGHAT and CDR2 is FQNNGV. Full variable domain (outside the CDR3, taken from reference TRBV11-2 and TRBJ2-1): EAGVAQSPRYKIIEKRQSVAFWCNPISGHATLYWYQQILGQGPKLLIQFQNNGVVDDSQLPKDRFSAERLKGVDSTLKIQPAKLEDSAVYLCASSLGTGLSSYNEKFFGPGTRLTVL.

A note on this clonotype: At one boundary the junction diverges from the germline segment, which might be a read error. CDR3 sequence: CASSLDSDKQYF. DNA for the CDR3: TGTGCCAGCAGCTTAGATTCAGATAAGCAGTATTTT. J is TRBJ2-3 and V is TRBV7-2; D is uncertain. This CDR3 region has 12 residues. CDR1 and CDR2 from the germline V gene are SGHTA and FQGNSA.

The V call is TRBV5-1, the J call TRBJ2-1; D remains ambiguous. Germline CDR1 is SGHRS and CDR2 is YFSETQ. This CDR3 is built from 14 residues. V was shortened by 3 bases and J by 6 bases, with 13 bases between the two germline ends. The CDR3 DNA is TGCGCCAGCAGCTCAATTTCCTTGGTCAATGAGCAGTTCTTC. Translation gives CASSSISLVNEQFF.

This clonotype has just a few counts. The chain has TRBV6-2 or TRBV6-3 and TRBJ1-1; tentative D call: TRBD1 (6 bases). CDR3 length: 14 residues. V was shortened by 10 bases and J by 3 bases, with 18 bases between the two germline ends. Looked up from germline, CDR1 is MNHEY and CDR2 is SVGEGT. Here the CDR3 DNA reads TGTGCCACCCAGACCAGGGGCGTTGACACTGAAGCTTTCTTT. This gives the protein CATQTRGVDTEAFF.

This clonotype has ten or more counts. This rearrangement joins TRBV5-5 to TRBJ2-7; D uncertain. Trimming shortened V by 2 bases and J by 6 bases, and 15 bases separated the two germline ends. Looked up from germline, CDR1 is SGHKS and CDR2 is YYEKEE (reference sequence). The CDR3 runs to 14 residues. The CDR3 protein is CASSFSSPVVEQYF. CDR3 in DNA: TGTGCCAGCAGCTTTTCCAGTCCGGTGGTCGAGCAGTACTTC.

Points on this clonotype: A much larger clone is a single base away; this may be a read error. This chain connects TRBV4-2 to TRBJ1-2; 9 bases line up with TRBD1. This CDR3 comprises 16 residues. CDR1 and CDR2 (germline): LGHNA, YNFKEQ. CDR3 protein: CAGSQEPGQGFYGYTF. The CDR3 coding sequence is TGTGCCGGCAGCCAAGAACCAGGACAGGGGTTCTATGGCTACACCTTC.

This chain joins TRBV20-1 and TRBJ2-7, with no clear D. With 4 bases removed from V and 2 bases from J, the gap between germline ends came to 15 bases. The CDR3 covers 14 residues. Germline lookup yields CDR1 DFQATT and CDR2 SNEGSKA (reference sequence). This CDR3 is CSAKEQTTTYEQYF. The CDR3 DNA is TGCAGTGCTAAGGAGCAAACCACTACCTACGAGCAGTACTTC.

V gene TRBV20-1 combines with J gene TRBJ2-1; D is uncertain. V shed 0 bases and J shed 7 bases, with 16 bases lying between them. The CDR3 covers 15 residues. Germline CDR1 and CDR2: DFQATT and SNEGSKA (reference sequence). In DNA, the CDR3 is TGCAGTGCTAGAGAGACACTCCCGGTCCCGAATGAGCAGTTCTTC. Translated, it gives CSARETLPVPNEQFF.

This clonotype has more than one count but fewer than ten. The genes are TRBV4-1 and TRBJ2-3, with 10 bases matching TRBD1. CDR1 MGHRA and CDR2 YSYEKL come from the germline V gene. Trimming removed 6 bases from V and 4 bases from J; junction bases left unmatched: 7. The CDR3 consists of 15 residues. CDR3 sequence: CASRPRQGAPDTQYF. The CDR3 bases are TGCGCCAGCAGGCCAAGACAGGGGGCACCAGATACGCAGTATTTT.